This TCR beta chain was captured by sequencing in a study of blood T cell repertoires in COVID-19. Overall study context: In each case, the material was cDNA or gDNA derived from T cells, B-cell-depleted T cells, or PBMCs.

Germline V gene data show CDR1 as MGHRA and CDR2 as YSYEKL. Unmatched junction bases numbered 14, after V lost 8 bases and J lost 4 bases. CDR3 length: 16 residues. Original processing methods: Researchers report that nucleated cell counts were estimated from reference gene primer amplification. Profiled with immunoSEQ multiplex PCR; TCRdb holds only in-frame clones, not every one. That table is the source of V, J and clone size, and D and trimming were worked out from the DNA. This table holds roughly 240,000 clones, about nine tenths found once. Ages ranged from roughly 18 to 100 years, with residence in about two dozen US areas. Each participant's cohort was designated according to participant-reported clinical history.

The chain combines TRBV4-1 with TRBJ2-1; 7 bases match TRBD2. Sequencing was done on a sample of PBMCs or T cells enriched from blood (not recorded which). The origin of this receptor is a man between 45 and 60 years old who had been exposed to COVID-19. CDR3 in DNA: TGCGCCAGCGGGGCGGTGGTGACTAGCAGATACAATGAGCAGTTCTTC. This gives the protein CASGAVVTSRYNEQFF.